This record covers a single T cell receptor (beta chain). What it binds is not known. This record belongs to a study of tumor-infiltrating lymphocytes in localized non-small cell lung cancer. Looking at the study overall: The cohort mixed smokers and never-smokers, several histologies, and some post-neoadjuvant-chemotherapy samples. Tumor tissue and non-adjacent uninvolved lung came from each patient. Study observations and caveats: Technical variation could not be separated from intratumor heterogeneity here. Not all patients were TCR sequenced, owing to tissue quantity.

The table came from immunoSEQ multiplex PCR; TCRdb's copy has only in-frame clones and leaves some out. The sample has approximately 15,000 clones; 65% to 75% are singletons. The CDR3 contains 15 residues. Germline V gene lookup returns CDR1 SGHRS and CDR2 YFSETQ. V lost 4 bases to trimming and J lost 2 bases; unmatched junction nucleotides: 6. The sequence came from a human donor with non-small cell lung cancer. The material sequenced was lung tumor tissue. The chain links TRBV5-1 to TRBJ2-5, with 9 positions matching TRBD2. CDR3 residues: CASSPPLAGQETQYF. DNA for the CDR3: TGCGCCAGCAGCCCGCCCCTAGCGGGGCAAGAGACCCAGTACTTC.